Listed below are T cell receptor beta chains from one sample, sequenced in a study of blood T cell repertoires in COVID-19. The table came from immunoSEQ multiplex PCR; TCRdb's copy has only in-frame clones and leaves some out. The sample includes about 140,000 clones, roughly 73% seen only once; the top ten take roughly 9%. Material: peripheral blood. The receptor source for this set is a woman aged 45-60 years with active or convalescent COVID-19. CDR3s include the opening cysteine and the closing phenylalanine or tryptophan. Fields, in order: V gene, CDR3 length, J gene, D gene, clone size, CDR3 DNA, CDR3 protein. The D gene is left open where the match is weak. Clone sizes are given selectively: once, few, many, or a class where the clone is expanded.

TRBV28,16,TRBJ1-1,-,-,TGTGCCAGCAGTGCGCGGGCGTGGGTTGGGAACACTGAAGCTTTCTTT,CASSARAWVGNTEAFF
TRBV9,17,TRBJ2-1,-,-,TGTGCCAGCAGCGTAGGCGACACACCGAGCTCCTACAATGAGCAGTTCTTC,CASSVGDTPSSYNEQFF
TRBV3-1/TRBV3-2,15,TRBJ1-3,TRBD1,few,TGTGCCAGCAGCGTGGGACAGGGGAATGGAAACACCATATATTTT,CASSVGQGNGNTIYF
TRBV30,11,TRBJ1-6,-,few,TGTGCCTGGAGTGGGGCTTCACCCCTCCACTTT,CAWSGASPLHF
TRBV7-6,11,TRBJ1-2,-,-,TGTGCCACCCAGCGGGGGGGCGGCTACACCTTC,CATQRGGGYTF
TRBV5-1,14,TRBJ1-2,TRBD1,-,TGCGCCAGCAGCTTGGGCGACAGGGGTGGCGGCTACACCTTC,CASSLGDRGGGYTF
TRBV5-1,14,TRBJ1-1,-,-,TGCGCCAGCAGCTTGGGCTCGGGAAACACTGAAGCTTTCTTT,CASSLGSGNTEAFF
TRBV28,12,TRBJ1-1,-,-,TGTGCCACCAAGACAGCCAACACTGAAGCTTTCTTT,CATKTANTEAFF
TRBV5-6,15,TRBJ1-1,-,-,TGTGCCAGCAGCACCGGGGGGAGGACGAACACTGAAGCTTTCTTT,CASSTGGRTNTEAFF
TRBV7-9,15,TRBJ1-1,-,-,TGTGCCAGCAGCTCGGACAGACGTTTGAACACTGAAGCTTTCTTT,CASSSDRRLNTEAFF
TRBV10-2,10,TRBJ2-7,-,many,TGCGCCAGCAGTGAAGCCGAGCAGTACTTC,CASSEAEQYF
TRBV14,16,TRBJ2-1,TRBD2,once,TGTGCCAGCAGCCATCTTCTCAGCGGGAGTGGTAATGAGCAGTTCTTC,CASSHLLSGSGNEQFF
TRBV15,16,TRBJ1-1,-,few,TGTGCCACCAGCAGAGATCGGGCAGGGGTGAACACTGAAGCTTTCTTT,CATSRDRAGVNTEAFF
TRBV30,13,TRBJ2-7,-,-,TGTGCCTGGAGCAGGGGTGAAACCTACGAGCAGTACTTC,CAWSRGETYEQYF
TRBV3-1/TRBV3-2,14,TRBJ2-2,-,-,TGTGCCAGCAGCCAAGGTTGGCAAACCGGGGAGCTGTTTTTT,CASSQGWQTGELFF
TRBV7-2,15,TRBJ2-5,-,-,TGTGCCAGCAGCTTAGCCAGGGCCGGGGGAGAGACCCAGTACTTC,CASSLARAGGETQYF
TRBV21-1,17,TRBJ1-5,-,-,TGTGCCAGCAGCAAAGTAGGCGGGGGGAAAGGACTTCAGCCCCAGCATTTT,CASSKVGGGKGLQPQHF
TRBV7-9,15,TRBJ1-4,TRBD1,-,TGTGCCAGCGGGACAGGCGAAACAACTAATGAAAAACTGTTTTTT,CASGTGETTNEKLFF
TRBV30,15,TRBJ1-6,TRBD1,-,TGTGCCTGCCCAGGGGACAGCTCCTATAATTCACCCCTCCACTTT,CACPGDSSYNSPLHF
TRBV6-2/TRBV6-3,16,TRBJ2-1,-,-,TGTGCCAGCAGCCCCTCGGGCGGGGGCCCTTACAATGAGCAGTTCTTC,CASSPSGGGPYNEQFF
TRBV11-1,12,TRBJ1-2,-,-,TGTGCCAGCAGCATGGAGAACTATGGCTACACCTTC,CASSMENYGYTF
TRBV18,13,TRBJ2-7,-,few,TGTGCCAGCTCAACAGGGCCCCTCTACGAGCAGTACTTC,CASSTGPLYEQYF
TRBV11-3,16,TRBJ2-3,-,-,TGTGCCAGCAGCTTCTCTACCGGGGAAGGCACAGATACGCAGTATTTT,CASSFSTGEGTDTQYF
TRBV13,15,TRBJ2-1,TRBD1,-,TGTGCCAGCAGCACGACAGGGAATGGGGCCAATGAGCAGTTCTTC,CASSTTGNGANEQFF
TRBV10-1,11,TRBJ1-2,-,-,TGCGCCGGCCAGGGGAACTATGGCTACACCTTC,CAGQGNYGYTF
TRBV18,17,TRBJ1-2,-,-,TGTGCCAGCTCACCCGTGGACACCTACTCCTCTAACTATGGCTACACCTTC,CASSPVDTYSSNYGYTF
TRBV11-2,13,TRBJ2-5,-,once,TGTGCCAGCAGCCAAGACTGGCAAGAGACCCAGTACTTC,CASSQDWQETQYF
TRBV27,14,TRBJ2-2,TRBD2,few,TGTGCCAGCAGACGTAGCGGGGGGGGCGGGGAGCTGTTTTTT,CASRRSGGGGELFF
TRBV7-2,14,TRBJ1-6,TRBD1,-,TGTGCCAGCAGCCGGACAGGGAATAATTCACCCCTCCACTTT,CASSRTGNNSPLHF
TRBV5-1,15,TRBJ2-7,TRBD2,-,TGCGCCAGCAGCGTCCTCGGGGAGGGTTCCTACGAGCAGTACTTC,CASSVLGEGSYEQYF
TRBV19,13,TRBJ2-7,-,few,TGTGCCAGTAGTTATGGACAGAAATACGAGCAGTACTTC,CASSYGQKYEQYF
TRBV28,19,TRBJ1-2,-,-,TGTGCCAGCAGTTTAATTATCCCTACGGACAGAAATGATAACTATGGCTACACCTTC,CASSLIIPTDRNDNYGYTF
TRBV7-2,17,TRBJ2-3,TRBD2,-,TGTGCCAGCAGCTTAGCGCCGATAGCGGGGGGTGCAGATACGCAGTATTTT,CASSLAPIAGGADTQYF
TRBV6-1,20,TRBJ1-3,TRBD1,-,TGTGCCAGCAGTGAAGCGCTTCGGGGCTTCGACACAGGGGCTGGAAACACCATATATTTT,CASSEALRGFDTGAGNTIYF
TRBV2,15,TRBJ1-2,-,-,TGTGCCAGCAGTGAGGGGAGGGTAGGGGTCTATGGCTACACCTTC,CASSEGRVGVYGYTF
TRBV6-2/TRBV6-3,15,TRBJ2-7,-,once,TGTGCCAGCAGTTATTCACCGGGAGAAACCTACGAGCAGTACTTC,CASSYSPGETYEQYF
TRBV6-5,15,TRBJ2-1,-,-,TGTGCCAGCATTCAACTAGATTTATCCTACAATGAGCAGTTCTTC,CASIQLDLSYNEQFF
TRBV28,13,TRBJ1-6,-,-,TGTGCCAGCACAGAGGTCTATAATTCACCCCTCCACTTT,CASTEVYNSPLHF